The next 16 T cell receptor beta chains were all read from a single sample in a study of early stage breast cancer tumors. The data were produced by immunoSEQ multiplex PCR, yet TCRdb's version contains in-frame clones alone and is incomplete. The sample includes around 1,900 clones, roughly 71% of them seen just once. Sequencing used normal breast tissue next to the tumor. The receptors were sampled from a person aged 35-50 years with breast cancer.

This clone was detected once. The gene calls are TRBV19 and TRBJ2-3; TRBD2 might be the D (6 bases). The CDR3 loop spans 14 amino acids. The V and J ends lost 5 bases and 6 bases respectively, with 15 bases between them. Germline V gives CDR1 LNHDA, CDR2 SQIVND (reference sequence). The CDR3 nucleotides read TGTGCCAGTAGTCAAACTAGCCACCTTGATACGCAGTATTTT. It yields the protein CASSQTSHLDTQYF.

The genes are TRBV25-1 and TRBJ2-1; TRBD2 matches at 10 bases. Per germline, CDR1 MGHDK and CDR2 SYGVNS. Losses at the gene ends were 4 bases for V and 4 bases for J; bases not matched to a gene: 7. This CDR3 region has 16 residues. Here the CDR3 DNA reads TGTGCCAGCAGTGGATCTCGGACTAGCGGATACAATGAGCAGTTCTTC. It specifies CASSGSRTSGYNEQFF.

The chain has TRBV5-4 and TRBJ2-2; D is tentatively TRBD1 or TRBD2 (5 bases each). Germline-derived CDR1 and CDR2 are SGHNT and YYREEE (reference sequence). The CDR3 is made up of 15 amino acids. Deletions cut 4 bases from V and 1 base from J, with 11 bases between. CDR3 residues: CASSLGTENTGELFF. The CDR3 region has the DNA TGTGCCAGCAGCCTCGGGACCGAGAACACCGGGGAGCTGTTTTTT.

This clone showed up just a few times. The chain couples TRBV7-2 to TRBJ1-1; D remains ambiguous. Germline V CDR1 and CDR2: SGHTA, FQGNSA. Trimming left V 1 base short and J 7 bases short, with 7 bases between. The CDR3 totals 12 residues. The CDR3 here is CASSLGLGEAFF. The CDR3 region has the DNA TGTGCCAGCAGCTTAGGGCTCGGTGAAGCTTTCTTT.

This clone is hyperexpanded in the sample. The chain joins TRBV9 to TRBJ2-1, with D perhaps TRBD1 (6 bases). CDR3 length: 13 amino acids. From germline, CDR1 is SGDLS and CDR2 YYNGEE. V dropped 4 bases and J dropped 7 bases, with 12 bases sitting between them. CDR3 region: CASSPTQGNEQFF. Here the CDR3 DNA reads TGTGCCAGCAGCCCCACACAGGGTAATGAGCAGTTCTTC.

The chain combines TRBV4-3 with TRBJ1-4; D ambiguous. The CDR3 totals 14 residues. Trimming stripped 2 bases from V and 3 bases from J, with 7 bases between. Per germline, CDR1 LGHNA and CDR2 YSLEER. CDR3 sequence reads: CASSQTAANEKLFF. The CDR3 nucleotides read TGCGCCAGCAGCCAAACGGCGGCTAATGAAAAACTGTTTTTT.

This chain's CDR3 is CASSIWASGSSGANVLTF. The CDR3 DNA reads TGTGCCAGTAGTATTTGGGCTAGCGGAAGCTCCGGGGCCAACGTCCTGACTTTC. V is TRBV19 and J is TRBJ2-6; TRBD2 matches 7 bases. This CDR3 is built from 18 residues. Trimming removed 3 bases from V and 4 bases from J; junction bases left unmatched: 12. From germline, CDR1 is LNHDA and CDR2 SQIVND (reference sequence).

This CDR3 is CARTRTSVFTDTQYF. In DNA form, the CDR3 reads TGTGCCAGGACGAGAACTAGCGTTTTCACAGATACGCAGTATTTT. V is TRBV30 and J is TRBJ2-3; 7 nucleotides align to TRBD2. Trimming took 8 bases from V and 2 from J; bases not matched to a gene: 13. The CDR3 runs 15 residues. Germline CDR1 GTSNPN, CDR2 SVGIG (reference sequence).

This clone showed up just once. The chain uses TRBV6-1 and TRBJ2-2; 8 bases match TRBD1. The V gene's germline CDR1 is MNHNS and CDR2 SASEGT. Losses at the gene ends were 1 base for V and 8 bases for J; bases not matched to a gene: 0. The CDR3 covers 13 residues. CDR3 DNA sequence: TGTGCCAGCAGTGAAGGGGACAGGGGGGAGCTGTTTTTT. The encoded protein is CASSEGDRGELFF.

The rearrangement uses TRBV7-2 and TRBJ2-5; D might be TRBD2 (6 bases). The V end was cut by 6 bases, the J end by 5 bases, with 16 bases between. Germline values: CDR1 SGHTA, CDR2 FQGNSA. The CDR3 contains 14 residues. The CDR3 loop is CASSSYGGWETQYF. Written as DNA, the CDR3 is TGTGCCAGCAGTTCCTACGGGGGTTGGGAGACCCAGTACTTC.

In its sample, this clone was seen once. The chain couples TRBV7-6 to TRBJ2-1; possibly TRBD2 for D (5 bases). The ends were cut back, 1 base at V and 4 bases at J, with 11 bases in the middle. The CDR3 is 15 residues long. Germline CDR1 reads SGHVS; CDR2 reads FNYEAQ. The CDR3 reads CASSLEWSGYNEQFF. In DNA form, the CDR3 reads TGTGCCAGCAGCTTAGAATGGAGCGGTTACAATGAGCAGTTCTTC. Drawing the rest from reference TRBV7-6 and TRBJ2-1, the complete variable domain is GAGVSQSPRYKVTKRGQDVALRCDPISGHVSLYWYRQALGQGPEFLTYFNYEAQQDKSGLPNDRFSAERPEGSISTLTIQRTEQRDSAMYRCASSLEWSGYNEQFFGPGTRLTVL.

The J gene is TRBJ1-2, the V gene TRBV29-1; D ambiguous. Germline CDR1 reads SQVTM; CDR2 reads ANQGSEA. Trimming removed 1 base at V and 4 bases at J, with 7 bases between. CDR3 length: 12 residues. The chain's CDR3 is CSVEVSIYGYTF. CDR3 in DNA: TGCAGCGTTGAAGTTTCCATCTATGGCTACACCTTC.

This clone was seen a handful of times. The chain combines TRBV6-1 with TRBJ1-2, with 8 bases lining up with TRBD1. The CDR3 runs to 13 residues. The germline gives CDR1 MNHNS, CDR2 SASEGT. The ends lost 6 bases at V and 4 bases at J; junction bases unmatched: 4. The CDR3 reads CASRETGGYGYTF. In DNA, the CDR3 is TGTGCCAGCAGGGAAACAGGGGGCTATGGCTACACCTTC.

The CDR3 coding sequence is TGCGCCAGCAGCCAAGATCTTGGCGGGAGGACGTACCAAGAGACCCAGTACTTC. Protein product: CASSQDLGGRTYQETQYF. This chain links TRBV4-3 with TRBJ2-5, with TRBD2 matching 8 bases. Germline-derived CDR1 and CDR2 are LGHNA and YSLEER. The CDR3 totals 18 residues. V dropped 0 bases and J dropped 0; count of bases not matched to a gene: 9.

The V call is TRBV19, the J call TRBJ2-2; 10 positions match TRBD1. J was trimmed by 7 bases and V by 6 bases; bases with no gene match: 11. Germline CDR1 reads LNHDA; CDR2 reads SQIVND (reference sequence). This CDR3 region has 16 residues. The DNA of the CDR3 is TGTGCCAGTAGGCTTGGTGACAGGGGGCCTGGCGGGGAGCTGTTTTTT. The encoded protein is CASRLGDRGPGGELFF.

A word on this clone: Other DNA sequences in the sample encode the same CDR3. The CDR3 coding sequence is TGTGCCAGCAGTCCGGCGGGAGGGCCGCGAGAGCAGTACTTC. Translated: CASSPAGGPREQYF. The genes are TRBV27 and TRBJ2-7; 9 bases align to TRBD2. Germline V gives CDR1 MNHEY, CDR2 SMNVEV (reference sequence). The length of the CDR3 is 14 residues. J was trimmed by 7 bases and V by 5 bases; bases with no gene match: 9.